The present T cell receptor (beta chain) was sequenced within a study of breast tumors, draining lymph nodes, adjacent tissues. Samples came from axillary lymph nodes draining the breast cancer. V lost 0 bases, J lost 4 bases, and 5 bases stayed unmatched. This CDR3 contains 19 residues. CDR1 and CDR2 from the germline V gene are SGHDN and FVKESK. MiXCR, applied by TCRdb to the multiplex PCR reads, yields one record per CDR3 protein. The sample gives approximately 230,000 distinct CDR3 sequences, less than 45% of which show up once; approximately 3.6% is in the top ten. This TCR was recovered from a female donor with breast cancer. Some clones in this sample may be carry-over from other donors' samples. Sequenced material: axillary lymph node tissue. The chain uses TRBV14 and TRBJ2-2; 16 nucleotides agree with TRBD2. CDR3 residues: CASSQDRGLAGGTTGELFF. CDR3 DNA: TGTGCCAGCAGCCAAGATCGGGGACTAGCGGGGGGGACCACCGGGGAGCTGTTTTTT.